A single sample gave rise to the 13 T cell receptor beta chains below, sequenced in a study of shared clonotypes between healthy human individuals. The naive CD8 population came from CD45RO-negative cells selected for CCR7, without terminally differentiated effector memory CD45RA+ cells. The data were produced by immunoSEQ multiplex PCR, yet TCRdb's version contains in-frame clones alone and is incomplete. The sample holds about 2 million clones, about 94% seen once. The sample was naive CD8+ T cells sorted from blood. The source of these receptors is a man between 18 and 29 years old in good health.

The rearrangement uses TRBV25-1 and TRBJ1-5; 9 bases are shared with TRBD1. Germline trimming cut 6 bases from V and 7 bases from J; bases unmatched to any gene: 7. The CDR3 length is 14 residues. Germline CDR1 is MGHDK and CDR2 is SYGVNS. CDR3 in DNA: TGTGCCAGCAGCGCCGGGACAGGGTGGCAGCCCCAGCATTTT. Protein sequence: CASSAGTGWQPQHF. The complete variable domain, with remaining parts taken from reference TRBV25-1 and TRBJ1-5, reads EADIYQTPRYLVIGTGKKITLECSQTMGHDKMYWYQQDPGMELHLIHYSYGVNSTEKGDLSSESTVSRIRTEHFPLTLESARPSHTSQYLCASSAGTGWQPQHFGDGTRLSIL.

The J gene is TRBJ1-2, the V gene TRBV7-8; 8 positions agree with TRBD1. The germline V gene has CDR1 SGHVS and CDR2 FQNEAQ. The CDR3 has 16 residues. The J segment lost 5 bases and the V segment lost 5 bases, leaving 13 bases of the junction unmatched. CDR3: CASSKSDRATGYGYTF. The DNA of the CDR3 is TGTGCCAGCAGCAAATCGGACAGGGCGACAGGGTATGGCTACACCTTC.

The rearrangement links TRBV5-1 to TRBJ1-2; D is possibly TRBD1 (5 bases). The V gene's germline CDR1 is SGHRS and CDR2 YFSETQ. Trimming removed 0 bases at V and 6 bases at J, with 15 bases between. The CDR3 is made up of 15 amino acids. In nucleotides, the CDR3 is TGCGCCAGCAGCTTGGCGGGGCCCGGGGTGGATGGCTACACCTTC. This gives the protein CASSLAGPGVDGYTF.

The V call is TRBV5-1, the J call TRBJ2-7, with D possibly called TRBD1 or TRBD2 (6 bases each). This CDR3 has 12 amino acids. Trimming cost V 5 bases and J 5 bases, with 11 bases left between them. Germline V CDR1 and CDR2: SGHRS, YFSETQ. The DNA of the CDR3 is TGCGCCAGCAGGCTGGAGGGGGACGAGCAGTACTTC. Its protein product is CASRLEGDEQYF.

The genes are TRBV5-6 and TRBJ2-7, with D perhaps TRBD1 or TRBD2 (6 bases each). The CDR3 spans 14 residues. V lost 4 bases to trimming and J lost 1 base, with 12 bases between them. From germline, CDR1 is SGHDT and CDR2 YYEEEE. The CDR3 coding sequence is TGTGCCAGCAGCGCAGGGGACTCTTCCTACGAGCAGTACTTC. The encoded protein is CASSAGDSSYEQYF.

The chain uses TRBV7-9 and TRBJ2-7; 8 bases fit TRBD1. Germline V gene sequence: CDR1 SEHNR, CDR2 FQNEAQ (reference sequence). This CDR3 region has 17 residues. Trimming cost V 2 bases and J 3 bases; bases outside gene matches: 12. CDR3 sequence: CASSLLPGQGASYEQYF. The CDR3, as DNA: TGTGCCAGCAGCTTACTACCCGGTCAGGGGGCCAGCTACGAGCAGTACTTC. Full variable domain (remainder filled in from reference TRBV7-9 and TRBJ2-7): DTGVSQNPRHKITKRGQNVTFRCDPISEHNRLYWYRQTLGQGPEFLTYFQNEAQLEKSRLLSDRFSAERPKGSFSTLEIQRTEQGDSAMYLCASSLLPGQGASYEQYFGPGTRLTVT.

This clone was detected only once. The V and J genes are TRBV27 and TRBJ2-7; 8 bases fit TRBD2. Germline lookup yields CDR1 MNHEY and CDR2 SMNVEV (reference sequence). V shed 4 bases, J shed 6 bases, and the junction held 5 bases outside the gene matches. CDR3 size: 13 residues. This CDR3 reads CASSSGGLFEQYF. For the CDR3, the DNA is TGTGCCAGCAGTTCGGGGGGGTTATTCGAGCAGTACTTC.

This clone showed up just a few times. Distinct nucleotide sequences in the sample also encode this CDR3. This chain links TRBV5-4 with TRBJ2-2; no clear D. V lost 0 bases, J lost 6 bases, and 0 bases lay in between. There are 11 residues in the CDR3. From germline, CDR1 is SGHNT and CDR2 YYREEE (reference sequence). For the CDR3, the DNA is TGTGCCAGCAGCTTGGCCGGGGAGCTGTTTTTT. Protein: CASSLAGELFF.

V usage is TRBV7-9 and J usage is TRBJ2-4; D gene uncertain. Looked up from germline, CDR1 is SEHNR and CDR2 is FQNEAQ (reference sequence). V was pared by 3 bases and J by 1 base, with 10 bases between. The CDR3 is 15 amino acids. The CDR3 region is CASSLAKLAKNIQYF. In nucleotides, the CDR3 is TGTGCCAGCAGCTTGGCCAAGCTGGCCAAAAACATTCAGTACTTC. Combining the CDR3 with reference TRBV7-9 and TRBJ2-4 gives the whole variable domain DTGVSQNPRHKITKRGQNVTFRCDPISEHNRLYWYRQTLGQGPEFLTYFQNEAQLEKSRLLSDRFSAERPKGSFSTLEIQRTEQGDSAMYLCASSLAKLAKNIQYFGAGTRLSVL.

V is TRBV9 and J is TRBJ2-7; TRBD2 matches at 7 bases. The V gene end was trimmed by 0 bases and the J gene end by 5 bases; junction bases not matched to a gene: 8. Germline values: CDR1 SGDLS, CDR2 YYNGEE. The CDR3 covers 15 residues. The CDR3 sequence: CASSVAGRAGDEQYF. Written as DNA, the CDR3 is TGTGCCAGCAGCGTAGCGGGGAGGGCTGGGGACGAGCAGTACTTC.

DNA for the CDR3: TGCGCCAGCAGCTTGTGGCGGGGCACTGAAGCTTTCTTT. Its translation: CASSLWRGTEAFF. The chain joins TRBV5-1 to TRBJ1-1; no definite D call. Trimming took 1 base from V and 4 from J, leaving 8 bases between them. Germline CDR1 is SGHRS and CDR2 is YFSETQ. The CDR3 extends over 13 amino acids. The variable domain in full, completed from reference TRBV5-1 and TRBJ1-1, reads KAGVTQTPRYLIKTRGQQVTLSCSPISGHRSVSWYQQTPGQGLQFLFEYFSETQRNKGNFPGRFSGRQFSNSRSEMNVSTLELGDSALYLCASSLWRGTEAFFGQGTRLTVV.

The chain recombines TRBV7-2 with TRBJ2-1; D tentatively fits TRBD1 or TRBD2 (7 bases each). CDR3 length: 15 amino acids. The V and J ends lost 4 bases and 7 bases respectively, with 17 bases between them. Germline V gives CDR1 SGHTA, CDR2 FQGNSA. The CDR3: CASSWQGGVYNEQFF. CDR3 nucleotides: TGTGCCAGCAGCTGGCAGGGGGGGGTTTATAATGAGCAGTTCTTC.

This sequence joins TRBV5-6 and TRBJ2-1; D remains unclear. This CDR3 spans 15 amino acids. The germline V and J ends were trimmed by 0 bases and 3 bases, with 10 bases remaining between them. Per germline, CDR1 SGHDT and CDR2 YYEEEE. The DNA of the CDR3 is TGTGCCAGCAGCTTGGGGGCTGGAAACTACAATGAGCAGTTCTTC. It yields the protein CASSLGAGNYNEQFF.